The 19 T cell receptor beta chains below come from one sample, sequenced in a study of shared clonotypes between healthy human individuals. The protocol was immunoSEQ multiplex PCR, while the TCRdb copy is restricted to in-frame clones and leaves out a portion. The sample carries 470,000 or so clones, 70% to 80% recorded once. The source material was PBMCs. The source is a woman in her thirties or forties in good health. Some clones in this sample may be carry-over from other donors' samples.

The chain couples TRBV19 to TRBJ2-7; weak D call: TRBD1 (5 bases). This CDR3 has 15 amino acids. CDR1 and CDR2 (germline): LNHDA, SQIVND (reference sequence). V lost 5 bases and J 0 bases, leaving 14 bases between the germline ends. The CDR3 loop reads CASSPREGASYEQYF. CDR3 coding DNA: TGTGCCAGTAGTCCTCGCGAAGGGGCCTCCTACGAGCAGTACTTC.

This chain links TRBV10-3 with TRBJ2-2; possible D gene TRBD1, 6 bases. The CDR3 is made up of 15 amino acids. Trimming cost V 7 bases and J 3 bases, with 15 bases left between them. Germline values: CDR1 ENHRY, CDR2 SYGVKD. In DNA form, the CDR3 reads TGTGCCATCAACAGGGCTGGGCTCGACACCGGGGAGCTGTTTTTT. Its protein product is CAINRAGLDTGELFF.

This clone was counted ten times or more. V and J are TRBV7-9 and TRBJ2-3; D gene unclear. The germline V gene has CDR1 SEHNR and CDR2 FQNEAQ (reference sequence). V was pared by 2 bases and J by 1 base, with 16 bases between. The CDR3 runs 17 residues. Written as DNA, the CDR3 is TGTGCCAGCAGCTTATCTTTGGGTGAAGGACGCACAGATACGCAGTATTTT. Its protein product is CASSLSLGEGRTDTQYF. The full variable domain, in which reference TRBV7-9 and TRBJ2-3 provide the parts outside the CDR3, is DTGVSQNPRHKITKRGQNVTFRCDPISEHNRLYWYRQTLGQGPEFLTYFQNEAQLEKSRLLSDRFSAERPKGSFSTLEIQRTEQGDSAMYLCASSLSLGEGRTDTQYFGPGTRLTVL.

This clone came up a few times. The chain links TRBV19 to TRBJ1-2, with D perhaps TRBD1 (5 bases). Trimming left V 6 bases short and J 7 bases short, with 18 bases between. This CDR3 region has 14 residues. Germline V gives CDR1 LNHDA, CDR2 SQIVND (reference sequence). This CDR3 reads CASSPSRGRVGYTF. For the CDR3, the DNA is TGTGCCAGTAGCCCTTCGCGGGGCAGGGTTGGCTACACCTTC. Together with reference TRBV19 and TRBJ1-2, the CDR3 gives the full variable domain: DGGITQSPKYLFRKEGQNVTLSCEQNLNHDAMYWYRQDPGQGLRLIYYSQIVNDFQKGDIAEGYSVSREKKESFPLTVTSAQKNPTAFYLCASSPSRGRVGYTFGSGTRLTVV.

The genes are TRBV7-9 and TRBJ1-2; 8 nucleotides agree with TRBD1. Germline V gene lookup returns CDR1 SEHNR and CDR2 FQNEAQ (reference sequence). CDR3 length: 14 residues. Trimming at V came to 5 bases and at J to 7 bases, leaving 9 bases not matched to a gene. The CDR3 sequence: CASSTRTGKVGYTF. The CDR3 nucleotides read TGTGCCAGCAGCACGAGGACAGGGAAGGTTGGCTACACCTTC.

The chain combines TRBV5-4 with TRBJ2-7; TRBD1 agrees at 7 bases. Germline CDR1 and CDR2: SGHNT and YYREEE (reference sequence). J gave up 7 bases and V 4 bases, and 23 bases lay outside the gene matches. The CDR3 is 18 amino acids. The CDR3 region is CASSDGGLSQGPAREQYF. CDR3 bases: TGTGCCAGCAGCGATGGGGGCCTTTCACAGGGGCCGGCGCGGGAGCAGTACTTC.

The gene calls are TRBV18 and TRBJ1-6, with D unresolved. V was trimmed by 8 bases and J by 7 bases, leaving 15 bases between them. This CDR3 comprises 14 residues. Germline lookup yields CDR1 KGHSH and CDR2 LQKENI. The CDR3 coding sequence is TGTGCCAGCCACCTGGGCCAGAGCAATTCACCCCTCCACTTT. Translating gives CASHLGQSNSPLHF.

This chain uses TRBV7-2 with TRBJ2-7, with 7 bases that match TRBD1. Looked up from germline, CDR1 is SGHTA and CDR2 is FQGNSA. The J segment lost 3 bases and the V segment lost 1 base, leaving 6 bases of the junction unmatched. The CDR3 runs to 15 residues. The CDR3 loop is CASSLGTGLYYEQYF. Here the CDR3 DNA reads TGTGCCAGCAGCTTAGGGACAGGACTTTACTACGAGCAGTACTTC. Using reference TRBV7-2 and TRBJ2-7 for the parts outside the CDR3, the full variable domain is GAGVSQSPSNKVTEKGKDVELRCDPISGHTALYWYRQSLGQGLEFLIYFQGNSAPDKSGLPSDRFSAERTGGSVSTLTIQRTQQEDSAVYLCASSLGTGLYYEQYFGPGTRLTVT.

The sample holds a few counts of this clone. The CDR3 nucleotides are TGTGCCAGTTATCCCGACAGGGCAATAAATCGCTACACCTTC. It translates to CASYPDRAINRYTF. The chain uses TRBV6-4 and TRBJ1-2; TRBD1 agrees at 7 bases. Germline loops: CDR1 MRHNA, CDR2 SNTAGT. The CDR3 extends over 14 amino acids. V was pared by 9 bases and J by 9 bases, with 16 bases of the junction left unmatched.

V is TRBV7-9 and J is TRBJ1-2, with TRBD1 matching over 12 bases. V gave up 5 bases and J gave up 5 bases; unmatched junction bases: 6. The CDR3 totals 15 residues. The germline V gene has CDR1 SEHNR and CDR2 FQNEAQ (reference sequence). DNA for the CDR3: TGTGCCAGCAGCCCAGGGACAGGGGGCTGGTATGGCTACACCTTC. Translated: CASSPGTGGWYGYTF.

The rearrangement joins TRBV7-3 to TRBJ2-5; D is uncertain. V was clipped by 4 bases and J by 0 bases, with 21 bases between them. The germline V gene encodes CDR1 SGHTA and CDR2 FQGTGA. CDR3 size: 18 residues. CDR3 sequence (DNA): TGTGCCAGCAGCTCTGAAGTGGTGAGGCGGTCGTACCAAGAGACCCAGTACTTC. It specifies CASSSEVVRRSYQETQYF.

This clone turned up a few times. Here the CDR3 reads CASSPSFPGQKMETQYF. DNA of the CDR3: TGTGCCAGCTCACCTTCTTTTCCGGGTCAGAAGATGGAGACCCAGTACTTC. This rearrangement joins TRBV18 to TRBJ2-5; D is ambiguous. The V end lost 3 bases, the J end lost 5 bases, and 22 bases lay between the germline ends. Germline V lookup: CDR1 KGHSH, CDR2 LQKENI. The CDR3 spans 17 residues.

Only a few counts were recorded for this clone. Other DNA sequences in this specimen translate into the identical CDR3. V is TRBV7-3 and J is TRBJ2-5, with D perhaps assigned TRBD1 or TRBD2 (5 bases each). With 5 bases removed from V and 1 base from J, the gap between germline ends came to 8 bases. Germline loops: CDR1 SGHTA, CDR2 FQGTGA. This CDR3 has 13 residues. CDR3 nucleotides: TGTGCCAGCAGCCCCGGGGCCCAAGAGACCCAGTACTTC. It specifies CASSPGAQETQYF.

This chain joins TRBV18 and TRBJ2-3; the D is unclear. The CDR3 loop spans 16 amino acids. Germline loops: CDR1 KGHSH, CDR2 LQKENI. Trimming pared 2 bases from V and 0 bases from J, leaving 12 bases between. The CDR3 spells CASSPAQASSTDTQYF. The CDR3 DNA is TGTGCCAGCTCACCAGCGCAGGCCTCTAGCACAGATACGCAGTATTTT.

V usage is TRBV25-1 and J usage is TRBJ2-1, with D possibly TRBD2 on 6 matching bases. In germline, CDR1 is MGHDK, CDR2 SYGVNS. V was pared by 4 bases and J by 5 bases, with 21 bases between. The CDR3 is made up of 17 amino acids. The CDR3 nucleotides read TGTGCCAGCAGTGCCCTGGAGGGCAGGGTGGGGAACAATGAGCAGTTCTTC. The encoded protein is CASSALEGRVGNNEQFF.

V gene TRBV30 combines with J gene TRBJ2-1; the D gene is possibly TRBD2 (7 bases). This CDR3 has 13 amino acids. V was shortened by 4 bases and J by 8 bases, with 15 bases between the two germline ends. The germline V gene has CDR1 GTSNPN and CDR2 SVGIG (reference sequence). CDR3 region: CAWNLRGADEQFF. As DNA, the CDR3 is TGTGCCTGGAATTTACGGGGGGCCGATGAGCAGTTCTTC.

This chain links TRBV7-6 with TRBJ2-1; the D gene is possibly TRBD1 (6 bases). CDR1 and CDR2 (germline): SGHVS, FNYEAQ. This CDR3 has 16 amino acids. V lost 5 bases and J lost 4, with 18 bases in between. CDR3 bases: TGTGCCAGCAGCCTTCGACAGGACCGTTCGTACAATGAGCAGTTCTTC. This gives the protein CASSLRQDRSYNEQFF.

The V and J genes are TRBV7-3 and TRBJ2-7; 14 bases agree with TRBD2. The CDR3 length is 15 residues. Germline assignment: CDR1 SGHTA and CDR2 FQGTGA. Losses at the gene ends were 5 bases for V and 9 bases for J; bases not matched to a gene: 9. Written as DNA, the CDR3 is TGTGCCAGCAGCCCATTGGGACTAGCGGGAGAGCGGCAGTACTTC. Its protein product is CASSPLGLAGERQYF.

This chain joins TRBV7-6 and TRBJ2-5; TRBD2 is a possible D gene (5 bases). CDR3 size: 16 residues. V dropped 5 bases and J dropped 2 bases, with 18 bases sitting between them. CDR1 is SGHVS, CDR2 FNYEAQ, per germline. The CDR3 region is CASSPRGSFEQETQYF. In nucleotides, the CDR3 is TGTGCCAGCAGCCCCCGCGGGTCTTTCGAACAAGAGACCCAGTACTTC.